Described below is a single T cell receptor (beta chain) sequence and its context. Method: immunoSEQ multiplex PCR; TCRdb's copy keeps in-frame clones and lacks some. The sample carries under 1,100,000 clones, around 76% recorded once. The sample comes from a study of shared clonotypes between healthy human individuals. V was clipped by 6 bases and J by 0 bases; unmatched bases: 3. CDR1 and CDR2 (germline): MNHEY, SVGAGI. The CDR3 sequence is 15 residues long. The chain combines TRBV6-5 with TRBJ1-3; TRBD1 agrees at 9 bases. The receptor was derived from a man between 18 and 29 years old in good health. Sequenced material: memory CD4+ T cells sorted from blood. Subset of the sample: CD45RA-negative fraction. The CDR3 sequence is CASRKTGGSGNTIYF. CDR3 nucleotide sequence: TGTGCCAGCAGGAAGACAGGGGGCTCTGGAAACACCATATATTTT.